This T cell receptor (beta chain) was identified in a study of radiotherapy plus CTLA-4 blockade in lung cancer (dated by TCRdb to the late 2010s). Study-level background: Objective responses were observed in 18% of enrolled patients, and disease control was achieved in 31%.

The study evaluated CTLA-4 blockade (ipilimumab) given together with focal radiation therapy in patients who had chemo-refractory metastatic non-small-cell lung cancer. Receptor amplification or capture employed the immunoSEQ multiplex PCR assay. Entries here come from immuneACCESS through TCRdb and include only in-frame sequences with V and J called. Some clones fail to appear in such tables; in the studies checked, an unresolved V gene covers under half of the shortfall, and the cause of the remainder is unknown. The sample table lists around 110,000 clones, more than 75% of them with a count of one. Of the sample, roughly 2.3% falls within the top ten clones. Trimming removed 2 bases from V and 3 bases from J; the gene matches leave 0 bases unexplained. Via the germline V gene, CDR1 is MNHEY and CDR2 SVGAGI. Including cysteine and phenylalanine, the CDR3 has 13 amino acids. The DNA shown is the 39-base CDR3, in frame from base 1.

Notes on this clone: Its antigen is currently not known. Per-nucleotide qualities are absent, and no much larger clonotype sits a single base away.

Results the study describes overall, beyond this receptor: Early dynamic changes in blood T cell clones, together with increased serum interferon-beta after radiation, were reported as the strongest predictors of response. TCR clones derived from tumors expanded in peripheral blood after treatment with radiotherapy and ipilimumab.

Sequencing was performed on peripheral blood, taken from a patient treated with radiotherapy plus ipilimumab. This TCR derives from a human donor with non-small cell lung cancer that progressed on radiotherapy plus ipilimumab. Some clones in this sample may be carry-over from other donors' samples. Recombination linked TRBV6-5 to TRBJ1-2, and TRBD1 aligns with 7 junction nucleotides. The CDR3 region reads CASSYQGDYGYTF. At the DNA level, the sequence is TGTGCCAGCAGTTACCAGGGGGACTATGGCTACACCTTC.